A selection of T cell receptor beta chains follows, all from one sample in a study of shared clonotypes between healthy human individuals. Some clones are missing from TCRdb's copy, which holds only in-frame ones; the method was immunoSEQ multiplex PCR. The data hold just over 2,000,000 clones, with roughly 94% observed a single time. The sample taken for sequencing was naive CD4+ T cells sorted from blood. All receptors come from a man younger than 30 in good health. Both conserved end residues are part of each CDR3. The D gene is left open where the match is weak. Expanded clones are given a class, and other clones once, few, many or no size at all.

J gene,clone size,V gene,D gene,CDR3 protein,CDR3 DNA
TRBJ1-3,-,TRBV5-1,TRBD1,CASSLANGQGNPGNTIYF,TGCGCCAGCAGCTTGGCGAACGGACAGGGGAACCCTGGAAACACCATATATTTT
TRBJ1-3,-,TRBV7-2,TRBD1,CASSFGTGTGNTIYF,TGTGCCAGCAGCTTCGGGACAGGGACTGGAAACACCATATATTTT
TRBJ2-5,-,TRBV6-1,TRBD1,CASSTRQGGGETQYF,TGTGCCAGCAGTACACGACAGGGCGGTGGAGAGACCCAGTACTTC
TRBJ1-1,once,TRBV5-4,-,CASSLGTTGPGTEAFF,TGTGCCAGCAGCTTGGGGACTACAGGGCCAGGGACTGAAGCTTTCTTT
TRBJ1-4,-,TRBV5-1,-,CASSSGTYEKLFF,TGCGCCAGCAGCTCCGGTACCTATGAAAAACTGTTTTTT
TRBJ1-1,-,TRBV7-9,-,CASSLAGAAEAFF,TGTGCCAGCAGCCTAGCGGGGGCAGCAGAAGCTTTCTTT
TRBJ2-1,-,TRBV7-2,TRBD2,CASSLTSGIYNEQFF,TGTGCCAGCAGCCTCACTAGCGGGATCTACAATGAGCAGTTCTTC
TRBJ1-5,once,TRBV4-1,-,CASSQGPPGLHQPQHF,TGCGCCAGCAGCCAAGGCCCCCCGGGACTCCATCAGCCCCAGCATTTT
TRBJ2-1,-,TRBV7-3,-,CASSELGANEQFF,TGTGCCAGCAGCGAACTAGGGGCAAATGAGCAGTTCTTC
TRBJ2-5,-,TRBV6-5,-,CASSYGRRSPETQYF,TGTGCCAGCAGTTACGGTAGGAGATCCCCGGAGACCCAGTACTTC
TRBJ1-1,-,TRBV7-6,TRBD1,CASSSGQGDTEAFF,TGTGCCAGCAGCTCCGGACAGGGAGACACTGAAGCTTTCTTT
TRBJ2-3,-,TRBV7-2,-,CASSLEASSTDTQYF,TGTGCCAGCAGCTTAGAGGCGTCTAGCACAGATACGCAGTATTTT
TRBJ1-6,-,TRBV19,-,CASSLSSGGANSPLHF,TGTGCCAGTAGTCTATCCTCAGGCGGGGCTAATTCACCCCTCCACTTT
TRBJ2-1,once,TRBV10-3,TRBD1,CAISGTGGSYNEQFF,TGTGCCATCAGCGGGACAGGGGGCTCCTACAATGAGCAGTTCTTC
TRBJ2-7,-,TRBV7-8,-,CASSSPGQTGAYEQYF,TGTGCCAGCAGCTCTCCGGGACAGACGGGGGCCTACGAGCAGTACTTC
TRBJ1-1,-,TRBV4-1,-,CASRRGRENTEAFF,TGCGCCAGCAGACGAGGACGAGAGAACACTGAAGCTTTCTTT
TRBJ2-7,-,TRBV18,TRBD2,CASSRRPGLADEGEQYF,TGTGCCAGCTCACGCCGACCGGGACTAGCGGACGAGGGCGAGCAGTACTTC
TRBJ1-4,-,TRBV5-8,TRBD1,CASSWDRLPEKLFF,TGTGCCAGCAGTTGGGACAGACTACCGGAAAAACTGTTTTTT
TRBJ2-3,-,TRBV5-1,TRBD2,CASSSTSGGRDTQYF,TGCGCCAGCAGCTCGACTAGCGGGGGGAGGGATACGCAGTATTTT
TRBJ1-2,-,TRBV28,TRBD1,CASSSPGQGVNGYTF,TGTGCCAGCAGTTCTCCGGGACAGGGGGTAAATGGCTACACCTTC
TRBJ2-7,-,TRBV4-2,-,CASSQDPRDEQYF,TGTGCCAGCAGCCAAGATCCCCGGGACGAGCAGTACTTC
TRBJ1-1,-,TRBV6-6,-,CASSPNRRQNTEAFF,TGTGCCAGCAGCCCTAACAGGCGGCAGAACACTGAAGCTTTCTTT
TRBJ1-1,-,TRBV5-6,-,CASSFGGGTEAFF,TGTGCCAGCAGCTTCGGAGGGGGCACTGAAGCTTTCTTT
TRBJ2-1,-,TRBV5-1,-,CASSLGGPPYNEQFF,TGCGCCAGCAGCTTGGGGGGTCCTCCTTACAATGAGCAGTTCTTC
TRBJ1-5,-,TRBV28,-,CASRKMSGVISSNQPQHF,TGTGCCAGCAGAAAAATGTCGGGGGTTATAAGTAGCAATCAGCCCCAGCATTTT
TRBJ2-5,-,TRBV30,-,CACGGGQETQYF,TGTGCCTGCGGGGGTGGGCAAGAGACCCAGTACTTC
TRBJ1-1,few,TRBV29-1,TRBD1,CSVGGQGNTEAFF,TGCAGCGTTGGAGGACAGGGAAACACTGAAGCTTTCTTT
TRBJ1-1,once,TRBV28,TRBD1,CASRPGQLNTEAFF,TGTGCCAGCAGACCGGGACAGTTGAACACTGAAGCTTTCTTT
TRBJ2-1,-,TRBV7-3,-,CASSLTGAERQQFF,TGTGCCAGCAGCTTAACCGGCGCCGAAAGACAACAGTTCTTC
TRBJ2-7,-,TRBV5-1,-,CASSPEGGYEQYF,TGCGCCAGCAGCCCGGAGGGCGGCTACGAGCAGTACTTC
TRBJ1-1,-,TRBV9,-,CASSVGPTNTEAFF,TGTGCCAGCAGCGTAGGCCCCACTAACACTGAAGCTTTCTTT
TRBJ2-7,-,TRBV5-1,-,CASSLGVLGRTDSYEQYF,TGCGCCAGCAGCCTCGGGGTCTTAGGGCGTACCGACTCCTACGAGCAGTACTTC
TRBJ2-3,-,TRBV28,TRBD2,CASSLSTSGGPSTDTQYF,TGTGCCAGCAGTTTATCGACTAGCGGGGGCCCTAGCACAGATACGCAGTATTTT
TRBJ2-3,-,TRBV6-1,-,CASSDRADTQYF,TGTGCCAGCAGTGATCGGGCAGATACGCAGTATTTT
TRBJ1-1,once,TRBV5-1,TRBD1,CASSESGTGGFSEAFF,TGCGCCAGCAGCGAGTCCGGGACAGGGGGATTTTCTGAAGCTTTCTTT
TRBJ2-2,-,TRBV6-1,-,CASRTQEGNTGELFF,TGTGCCAGCAGGACCCAGGAGGGGAACACCGGGGAGCTGTTTTTT
TRBJ2-2,-,TRBV6-1,-,CASSDFRAGDTGELFF,TGTGCCAGCAGTGATTTTAGGGCAGGCGACACCGGGGAGCTGTTTTTT
TRBJ2-7,few,TRBV9,-,CASSVAGSEQYF,TGTGCCAGCAGCGTAGCCGGGTCCGAGCAGTACTTC
TRBJ2-1,-,TRBV11-3,-,CASSLGDRLSRSYNEQFF,TGTGCCAGCAGCTTAGGTGATCGTTTGAGTAGGTCGTACAATGAGCAGTTCTTC
TRBJ1-1,-,TRBV19,-,CASSIASGPTNTEAFF,TGTGCCAGTAGTATTGCGTCCGGGCCAACGAACACTGAAGCTTTCTTT